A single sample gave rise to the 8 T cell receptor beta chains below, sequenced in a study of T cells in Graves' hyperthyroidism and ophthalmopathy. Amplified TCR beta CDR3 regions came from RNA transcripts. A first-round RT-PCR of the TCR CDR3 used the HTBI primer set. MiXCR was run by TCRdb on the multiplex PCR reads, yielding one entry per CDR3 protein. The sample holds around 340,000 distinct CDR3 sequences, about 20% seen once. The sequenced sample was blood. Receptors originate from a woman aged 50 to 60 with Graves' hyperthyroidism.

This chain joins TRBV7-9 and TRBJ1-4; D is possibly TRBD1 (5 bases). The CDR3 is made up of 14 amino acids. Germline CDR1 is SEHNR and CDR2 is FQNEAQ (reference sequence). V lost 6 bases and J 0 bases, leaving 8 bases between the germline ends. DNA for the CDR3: TGTGCCAGCAGTACAGGAGCAACTAATGAAAAACTGTTTTTT. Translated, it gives CASSTGATNEKLFF. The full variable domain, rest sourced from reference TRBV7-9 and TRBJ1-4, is DTGVSQNPRHKITKRGQNVTFRCDPISEHNRLYWYRQTLGQGPEFLTYFQNEAQLEKSRLLSDRFSAERPKGSFSTLEIQRTEQGDSAMYLCASSTGATNEKLFFGSGTQLSVL.

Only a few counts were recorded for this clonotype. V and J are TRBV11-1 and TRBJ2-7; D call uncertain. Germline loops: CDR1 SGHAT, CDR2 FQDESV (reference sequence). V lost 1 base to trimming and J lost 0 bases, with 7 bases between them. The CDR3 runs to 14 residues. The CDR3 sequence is CASSLVGSSYEQYV. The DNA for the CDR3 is TGTGCCAGCAGCTTAGTGGGTAGCTCCTACGAGCAGTACGTC.

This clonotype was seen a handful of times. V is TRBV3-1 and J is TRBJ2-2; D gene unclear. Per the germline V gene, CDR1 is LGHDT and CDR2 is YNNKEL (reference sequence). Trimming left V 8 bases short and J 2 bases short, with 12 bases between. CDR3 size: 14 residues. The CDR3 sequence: CASRDLINTGELFF. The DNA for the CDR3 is TGTGCCAGCCGAGACCTTATTAACACCGGGGAGCTGTTTTTT.

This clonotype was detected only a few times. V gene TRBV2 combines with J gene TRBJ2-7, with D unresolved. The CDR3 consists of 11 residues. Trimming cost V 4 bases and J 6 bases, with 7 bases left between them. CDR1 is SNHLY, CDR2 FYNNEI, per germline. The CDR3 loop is CASSGLREQYV. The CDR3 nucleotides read TGTGCCAGCAGTGGGCTTCGCGAGCAGTACGTC.

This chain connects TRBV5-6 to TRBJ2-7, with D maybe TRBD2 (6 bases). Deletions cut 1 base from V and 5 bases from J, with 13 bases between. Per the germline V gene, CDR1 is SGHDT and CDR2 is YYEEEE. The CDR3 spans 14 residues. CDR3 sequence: CASSLPGVGNEQYF. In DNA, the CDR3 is TGTGCCAGCAGCTTGCCGGGAGTTGGCAACGAGCAGTACTTC.

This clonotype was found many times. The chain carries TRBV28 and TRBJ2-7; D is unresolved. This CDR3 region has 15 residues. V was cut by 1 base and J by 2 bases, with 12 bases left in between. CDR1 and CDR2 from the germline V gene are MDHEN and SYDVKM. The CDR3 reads CASSLYPDRTYEQYF. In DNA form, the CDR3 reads TGTGCCAGCAGTTTATATCCGGACCGCACCTACGAGCAGTACTTC.

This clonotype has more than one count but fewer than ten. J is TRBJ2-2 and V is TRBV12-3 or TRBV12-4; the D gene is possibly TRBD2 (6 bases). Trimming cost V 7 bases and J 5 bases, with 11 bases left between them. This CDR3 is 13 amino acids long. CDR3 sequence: CASNPGETGELFF. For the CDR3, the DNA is TGTGCCAGCAATCCGGGGGAAACCGGGGAGCTGTTTTTT.

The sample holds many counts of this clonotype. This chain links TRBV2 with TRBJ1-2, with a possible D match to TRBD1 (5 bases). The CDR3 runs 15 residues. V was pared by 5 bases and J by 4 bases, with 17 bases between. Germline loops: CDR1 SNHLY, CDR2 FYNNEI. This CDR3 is CASSTGGADAYGYTF. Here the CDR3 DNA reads TGTGCCAGCAGTACAGGTGGCGCAGACGCCTATGGCTACACCTTC.